Listed here are 24 T cell receptor beta chains from one sample, sequenced in a study of T cell responses to AZD1222 COVID-19 vaccine. The repertoire was sequenced with immunoSEQ multiplex PCR; TCRdb's copy has only in-frame clones and lacks some. The table lists about 110,000 clones, around nine tenths of them singletons. The sample was peripheral blood, taken on day 0 of AZD1222 vaccination. The receptors stem from an adult in good health.

This chain links TRBV28 with TRBJ1-6; a weak D match, TRBD1 (6 bases). Trimming left V 5 bases short and J 9 bases short, with 14 bases between. The CDR3 totals 14 residues. The germline CDR1 and CDR2 sequences are MDHEN and SYDVKM. In DNA form, the CDR3 reads TGTGCCAGCAGTCTCTCGATGGGGGCTTCACCCCTCCACTTT. Its translation is CASSLSMGASPLHF.

This chain uses TRBV6-6 with TRBJ2-6; D unclear. This CDR3 is 18 amino acids long. V was trimmed by 5 bases and J by 0 bases, leaving 17 bases between them. Germline V gene lookup returns CDR1 MNHNY and CDR2 SVGAGI (reference sequence). The CDR3 is CASSPRRSRDSGANVLTF. The CDR3 coding sequence is TGTGCCAGCAGTCCGCGTCGAAGCAGAGACTCTGGGGCCAACGTCCTGACTTTC.

The chain has TRBV7-9 and TRBJ1-4; D not resolved. Between the trimmed V and J ends, which lost 2 bases and 5 bases, there was a span of 9 bases. CDR1 SEHNR and CDR2 FQNEAQ come from the germline V gene (reference sequence). The CDR3 has 14 amino acids. CDR3 bases: TGTGCCAGCAGCTTAACCGGGCCCAATGAAAAACTGTTTTTT. Translated, it gives CASSLTGPNEKLFF.

The CDR3 DNA sequence: TGTGCCAGCAGCTTAGAGACCTGGGGAGGGTCACCCCTCCACTTT. Its protein product is CASSLETWGGSPLHF. The V call is TRBV7-9, the J call TRBJ1-6; D gene unclear. This CDR3 spans 15 amino acids. The V and J ends lost 1 base and 10 bases respectively, with 14 bases between them. CDR1 is SEHNR, CDR2 FQNEAQ, per germline (reference sequence).

The V call is TRBV29-1, the J call TRBJ2-7; D is unclear. CDR1 and CDR2 from the germline V gene are SQVTM and ANQGSEA. The CDR3 loop spans 12 amino acids. V lost 6 bases to trimming and J lost 3 bases, with 12 bases between them. The CDR3 is CSVAPSLYEQYF. The CDR3 coding sequence is TGCAGCGTCGCCCCCAGTCTCTACGAGCAGTACTTC.

The V and J genes are TRBV25-1 and TRBJ2-1; the D is unclear. Between the trimmed V and J ends, which lost 6 bases and 7 bases, there was a span of 16 bases. Germline V gene lookup returns CDR1 MGHDK and CDR2 SYGVNS. This CDR3 contains 14 residues. CDR3 bases: TGTGCCAGCAGCGTAGGGCCGACCTTTAATGAGCAGTTCTTC. The encoded protein is CASSVGPTFNEQFF. Filled out from reference TRBV25-1 and TRBJ2-1, the complete variable domain reads EADIYQTPRYLVIGTGKKITLECSQTMGHDKMYWYQQDPGMELHLIHYSYGVNSTEKGDLSSESTVSRIRTEHFPLTLESARPSHTSQYLCASSVGPTFNEQFFGPGTRLTVL.

This clone was observed a single time. The same CDR3 can be traced to other DNA sequences in this sample. The chain links TRBV5-1 to TRBJ1-5; no clear D. The CDR3 is 13 amino acids. Germline assignment: CDR1 SGHRS and CDR2 YFSETQ. V lost 4 bases and J 2 bases, leaving 7 bases between the germline ends. The DNA of the CDR3 is TGCGCCAGCAGCCTAGACGGCAATCAGCCCCAGCATTTT. Translated: CASSLDGNQPQHF.

In this sample, this clone turned up a few times. The rearrangement links TRBV3-1 (or the pseudogene TRBV3-2) to TRBJ1-2; 8 nucleotides line up with TRBD1. CDR3 size: 15 residues. In germline, CDR1 is LGHDT, CDR2 YNNKEL (reference sequence). Losses at the gene ends were 1 base for V and 4 bases for J; bases not matched to a gene: 5. The CDR3 loop is CASSQVAGTGYGYTF. In nucleotides, the CDR3 is TGTGCCAGCAGCCAAGTAGCGGGGACAGGCTATGGCTACACCTTC.

The chain links TRBV24-1 to TRBJ1-3; D gene uncertain. This CDR3 has 15 residues. V was shortened by 3 bases and J by 0 bases, with 8 bases between the two germline ends. From germline, CDR1 is KGHDR and CDR2 SFDVKD. CDR3: CATSDPGDSGNTIYF. CDR3 nucleotide sequence: TGTGCCACCAGTGATCCCGGGGACTCTGGAAACACCATATATTTT.

This chain uses TRBV19 with TRBJ1-6; perhaps TRBD1 as D (6 bases). The V gene's germline CDR1 is LNHDA and CDR2 SQIVND (reference sequence). Trimming removed 5 bases at V and 8 bases at J, with 16 bases between. The CDR3 length is 15 residues. Here the CDR3 DNA reads TGTGCCAGTAGTTTCGGTGGGGGGCTGGATTCACCCCTCCACTTT. As protein: CASSFGGGLDSPLHF.

With regard to this clone: The junction departs from germline at one end; a sequencing error may be responsible. The chain has TRBV5-8 and TRBJ2-7; D ambiguous. Germline V CDR1 and CDR2: SGHTS, YDEGEE. The length of the CDR3 is 13 residues. The CDR3 DNA sequence: TGTGCCAGCAGTTTGGACGGCGACTACGAGCAGTACTTC. Its protein is CASSLDGDYEQYF.

This chain uses TRBV29-1 with TRBJ2-5, with D perhaps matching TRBD1 (5 bases). The V gene lost 6 bases and the J gene lost 4 bases, with 12 bases spanning the gap. The length of the CDR3 is 12 residues. The germline V gene encodes CDR1 SQVTM and CDR2 ANQGSEA. CDR3 protein: CSVVRQGETQYF. The CDR3 DNA follows: TGCAGCGTGGTCCGGCAGGGAGAGACCCAGTACTTC.

This clone was recorded once. The chain carries TRBV9 and TRBJ1-1; D is ambiguous. The ends were cut back, 0 bases at V and 1 base at J, with 7 bases in the middle. Germline CDR1 SGDLS, CDR2 YYNGEE. The CDR3 contains 14 residues. The CDR3 DNA reads as TGTGCCAGCAGCGTAGCTTCAGGGAACACTGAAGCTTTCTTT. The encoded protein is CASSVASGNTEAFF.

The gene calls are TRBV11-2 and TRBJ2-7, with D perhaps matching TRBD1 or TRBD2 (7 bases each). V was clipped by 1 base and J by 3 bases, with 10 bases between them. This CDR3 spans 14 amino acids. CDR1 is SGHAT and CDR2 is FQNNGV in the germline V gene. The CDR3 region has the DNA TGTGCCAGCAGCTTAGGCAGGGGGGGCTACGAGCAGTACGTC. Residues: CASSLGRGGYEQYV.

The rearrangement uses TRBV5-1 and TRBJ2-3; 12 nucleotides match TRBD1. Germline V CDR1 and CDR2: SGHRS, YFSETQ. The V and J ends lost 3 bases and 2 bases, in that order; junction bases with no gene match: 1. The CDR3 covers 15 residues. The CDR3 loop reads CASSWGQGATDTQYF. Here the CDR3 DNA reads TGCGCCAGCAGCTGGGGACAGGGGGCCACAGATACGCAGTATTTT.

The chain recombines TRBV21-1 with TRBJ1-1; TRBD1, the table's D call, was not compared with the DNA. TRBV21-1 is marked as a pseudogene. CDR3 size: 15 residues. Here the CDR3 reads CASSKIRGTELRAFF. Here the CDR3 DNA reads TGTGCCAGCAGCAAAATAAGGGGTACCGAACTGCGAGCTTTCTTT.

The rearrangement uses TRBV28 and TRBJ1-5; tentative D call: TRBD1 (5 bases). CDR1 MDHEN and CDR2 SYDVKM come from the germline V gene. This CDR3 contains 14 residues. Trimming took off 4 bases at V and 7 bases at J, with 14 bases between the two ends. CDR3 coding DNA: TGTGCCAGCAGTTCCCACTGGGGGGGGCAGCCCCAGCATTTT. This gives the protein CASSSHWGGQPQHF.

The chain has TRBV29-1 and TRBJ2-2; 11 bases are shared with TRBD2. V dropped 0 bases and J dropped 9; count of bases not matched to a gene: 6. This CDR3 contains 15 residues. CDR1 is SQVTM, CDR2 ANQGSEA, per germline. This CDR3 reads CSVEELAGARRELFF. CDR3 DNA: TGCAGCGTTGAAGAACTAGCGGGAGCGAGGAGGGAGCTGTTTTTT.

A few counts support this clone. The chain recombines TRBV11-2 with TRBJ2-1, with TRBD2 matching 11 bases. The CDR3 is 16 residues long. V was pared by 2 bases and J by 8 bases, with 8 bases of the junction left unmatched. Germline V gene sequence: CDR1 SGHAT, CDR2 FQNNGV. CDR3: CASSLLTSGTGDEQFF. Here the CDR3 DNA reads TGTGCCAGCAGCTTATTGACTAGCGGGACAGGTGATGAGCAGTTCTTC. The whole variable domain, remainder taken from reference TRBV11-2 and TRBJ2-1, is EAGVAQSPRYKIIEKRQSVAFWCNPISGHATLYWYQQILGQGPKLLIQFQNNGVVDDSQLPKDRFSAERLKGVDSTLKIQPAKLEDSAVYLCASSLLTSGTGDEQFFGPGTRLTVL.

The J gene is TRBJ1-3, the V gene TRBV18, with D hard to call. This CDR3 region has 15 residues. Germline V gene lookup returns CDR1 KGHSH and CDR2 LQKENI. Trimming left V 3 bases short and J 2 bases short, with 11 bases between. The CDR3 reads CASSPSPFPGNTIYF. CDR3 bases: TGTGCCAGCTCACCCTCCCCTTTCCCTGGAAACACCATATATTTT. The full variable domain, rest sourced from reference TRBV18 and TRBJ1-3, is NAGVMQNPRHLVRRRGQEARLRCSPMKGHSHVYWYRQLPEEGLKFMVYLQKENIIDESGMPKERFSAEFPKEGPSILRIQQVVRGDSAAYFCASSPSPFPGNTIYFGEGSWLTVV.

CDR3 coding DNA: TGTGCCAGCAGCTTAGGACCAGGGGCTGGAGTAGAGACCCAGTACTTC. Its translation is CASSLGPGAGVETQYF. J is TRBJ2-5 and V is TRBV7-6; tentative D call: TRBD1 (6 bases). This CDR3 has 16 amino acids. CDR1 is SGHVS and CDR2 is FNYEAQ in the germline V gene. Between the trimmed V and J ends, which lost 1 base and 4 bases, there was a span of 16 bases.

The chain links TRBV3-1 (or the pseudogene TRBV3-2) to TRBJ1-5; D ambiguous. This CDR3 is built from 15 residues. Germline values: CDR1 LGHDT, CDR2 YNNKEL (reference sequence). V was shortened by 2 bases and J by 8 bases, with 16 bases between the two germline ends. CDR3 bases: TGTGCCAGCAGCCAACAATGGGGTGGGGTTGAGCCCCAGCATTTT. It specifies CASSQQWGGVEPQHF.

The rearrangement uses TRBV7-2 and TRBJ1-6; 8 positions agree with TRBD1. Germline V gene lookup returns CDR1 SGHTA and CDR2 FQGNSA. The trim removed 5 bases at V and 0 bases at J, leaving 6 bases unmatched. CDR3 size: 17 residues. The CDR3 DNA reads TGTGCCAGCAGCACATACAGGGGGAGCTCCTATAATTCACCCCTCCACTTT. Protein: CASSTYRGSSYNSPLHF.

The CDR3 DNA reads as TGTGCCAGCAGTTTCACAGGTGAAGCTTTCTTT. Amino acids: CASSFTGEAFF. The V gene is TRBV28, the J gene TRBJ1-1; the D gene is possibly TRBD1 (5 bases). The CDR3 loop spans 11 amino acids. V was cut by 3 bases and J by 7 bases, with 6 bases left in between. Germline loops: CDR1 MDHEN, CDR2 SYDVKM.